These 19 T cell receptor beta chains share one sample of origin, sequenced in a study of blood T cell repertoires in COVID-19 (dated by TCRdb to the early 2020s). Preparation of the library involved the immunoSEQ multiplex PCR assay. TCRdb provides this immuneACCESS table in a form limited to in-frame rearrangements. Some clones are lacking; in checked studies, under half of them reflect an unresolved V gene, and why the rest are absent is not known. The sample profile shows under 350,000 clones; 80% to 90% of them were found once. The ten largest make up approximately 4% of the sample. Sequenced sample: PBMCs or T cells enriched from blood (not recorded which). The source is a woman in her thirties or forties with acute COVID-19.

The rearrangement links TRBV19 to TRBJ2-7, with TRBD1 identical over 10 bases. CDR3 length equals 15 residues. Germline CDR1 is LNHDA and CDR2 is SQIVND (reference sequence). After removal of 5 bases from V and 4 bases from J, the junction contained 8 bases not matched to a gene. CDR3 region: CASSWGGQGNYEQYF. The CDR3 DNA reads as TGTGCCAGTAGTTGGGGGGGACAGGGGAATTACGAGCAGTACTTC.

This clone was counted once. The rearrangement uses TRBV6-5 and TRBJ2-7, with 10 bases that match TRBD1. V dropped 7 bases and J dropped 4; count of bases not matched to a gene: 4. Germline loops: CDR1 MNHEY, CDR2 SVGAGI. The CDR3 has 13 amino acids. This chain's CDR3 is CASIDRGRYEQYF. The CDR3 bases are TGTGCCAGCATCGACAGGGGGCGGTACGAGCAGTACTTC.

The chain uses TRBV7-8 and TRBJ2-3; D unclear. The germline V and J ends were trimmed by 2 bases and 9 bases, with 21 bases remaining between them. Looked up from germline, CDR1 is SGHVS and CDR2 is FQNEAQ. This CDR3 contains 16 residues. For the CDR3, the DNA is TGTGCCAGCAGCTTAATAATTCAACAGCAGTTTTCAACGCAGTATTTT. This codes for CASSLIIQQQFSTQYF.

V gene TRBV7-2 combines with J gene TRBJ2-2; 8 bases fit TRBD1. The ends lost 5 bases at V and 4 bases at J; junction bases unmatched: 6. CDR1 is SGHTA and CDR2 is FQGNSA in the germline V gene. The CDR3 loop spans 15 amino acids. DNA for the CDR3: TGTGCCAGCAGCCGGGGACAGGCGATCACCGGGGAGCTGTTTTTT. It encodes CASSRGQAITGELFF.

The chain has TRBV12-3 or TRBV12-4 and TRBJ1-5; D uncertain. CDR3 length: 13 amino acids. The ends were cut back, 4 bases at V and 7 bases at J, with 11 bases in the middle. CDR3 in DNA: TGTGCCAGCAGTTCGGGGTCGGGGCAGCCCCAGCATTTT. Amino acids: CASSSGSGQPQHF.

This clone was seen a few times. This chain connects TRBV28 to TRBJ2-7, with unresolved D. The CDR3 is made up of 15 amino acids. V was pared by 3 bases and J by 3 bases, with 15 bases between. The V gene's germline CDR1 is MDHEN and CDR2 SYDVKM. The CDR3, as DNA: TGTGCCAGCAGTTTTTCCTCCACTCAATACTACGAGCAGTACTTC. It encodes CASSFSSTQYYEQYF.

This chain joins TRBV7-9 and TRBJ2-5; 8 nucleotides match TRBD1. This CDR3 is 15 amino acids long. Germline CDR1 is SEHNR and CDR2 is FQNEAQ (reference sequence). V trimming: 4 bases; J trimming: 3 bases; junction bases outside the gene matches: 7. The CDR3 is CASSWVGQGKETQYF. The DNA for the CDR3 is TGTGCCAGCAGCTGGGTCGGACAGGGTAAAGAGACCCAGTACTTC.

The V and J genes are TRBV9 and TRBJ2-1, with 8 bases that match TRBD2. Losses at the gene ends were 2 bases for V and 15 bases for J; bases not matched to a gene: 16. CDR1 and CDR2 (germline): SGDLS, YYNGEE. CDR3 length equals 15 residues. Written as DNA, the CDR3 is TGTGCCAGCAGCGTCCTGGGACTAGTTGTTTCTCTTTGGTTCTTC. This encodes CASSVLGLVVSLWFF. Full variable domain (rest looked up from reference TRBV9 and TRBJ2-1): DSGVTQTPKHLITATGQRVTLRCSPRSGDLSVYWYQQSLDQGLQFLIQYYNGEERAKGNILERFSAQQFPDLHSELNLSSLELGDSALYFCASSVLGLVVSLWFFGPGTRLTVL.

The chain links TRBV11-3 to TRBJ2-7; D perhaps matches TRBD2 (6 bases). CDR3 length equals 13 residues. The V gene's germline CDR1 is SGHNT and CDR2 YENEEA. Deletions cut 5 bases from V and 3 bases from J, with 11 bases between. The CDR3 region has the DNA TGTGCCAGCAGCAACCGGGGGAGCTACGAGCAGTACTTC. Translating gives CASSNRGSYEQYF.

This rearrangement joins TRBV4-3 to TRBJ1-4, with D uncertain. This CDR3 has 15 residues. Per germline, CDR1 LGHNA and CDR2 YSLEER. The V end lost 4 bases, the J end lost 12 bases, and 21 bases lay between the germline ends. DNA for the CDR3: TGCGCCAGCAGCCGGTATGCGGAACCGGCAGAAGAACTGTTTTTT. Amino acids: CASSRYAEPAEELFF.

The sample holds a few counts of this clone. The gene calls are TRBV2 and TRBJ2-7; possible D gene TRBD1, 6 bases. Germline V lookup: CDR1 SNHLY, CDR2 FYNNEI. There are 14 residues in the CDR3. Trimming shortened V by 4 bases and J by 2 bases, and 12 bases separated the two germline ends. CDR3 DNA sequence: TGTGCCAGCAGTGCCTCCGGGACACCCTACGAGCAGTACTTC. This encodes CASSASGTPYEQYF. The full variable domain, its missing parts supplied by reference TRBV2 and TRBJ2-7, is EPEVTQTPSHQVTQMGQEVILRCVPISNHLYFYWYRQILGQKVEFLVSFYNNEISEKSEIFDDQFSVERPDGSNFTLKIRSTKLEDSAMYFCASSASGTPYEQYFGPGTRLTVT.

The rearrangement uses TRBV7-9 and TRBJ1-5; D is unclear. Deletions cut 5 bases from V and 5 bases from J, with 19 bases between. Per the germline V gene, CDR1 is SEHNR and CDR2 is FQNEAQ (reference sequence). The length of the CDR3 is 16 residues. In DNA, the CDR3 is TGTGCCAGCAGCCGTTACGACGGGAAATTAGATCAGCCCCAGCATTTT. Its translation is CASSRYDGKLDQPQHF.

The chain recombines TRBV28 with TRBJ1-2; TRBD1 matches at 7 bases. Trimming removed 4 bases from V and 8 bases from J; junction bases left unmatched: 13. There are 15 residues in the CDR3. Germline V gives CDR1 MDHEN, CDR2 SYDVKM. The DNA of the CDR3 is TGTGCCAGCAGTTCCCCCGAGACAGGGATCCGGGGCTACACCTTC. It specifies CASSSPETGIRGYTF.

This clone was observed once. The V gene is TRBV5-4, the J gene TRBJ1-5; 7 bases fit TRBD1. CDR3 length: 14 amino acids. Trimming took 4 bases from V and 5 from J; bases not matched to a gene: 6. Germline CDR1 and CDR2: SGHNT and YYREEE (reference sequence). CDR3 in DNA: TGTGCCAGCAGCGTCGACAGGGCGGATCAGCCCCAGCATTTT. Protein: CASSVDRADQPQHF.

The J gene is TRBJ2-3, the V gene TRBV4-1; 13 nucleotides align to TRBD2. Germline values: CDR1 MGHRA, CDR2 YSYEKL. V was clipped by 1 base and J by 3 bases; unmatched bases: 7. This CDR3 is 18 amino acids long. CDR3 amino acids: CASSQARTSGRRTDTQYF. In DNA form, the CDR3 reads TGCGCCAGCAGCCAAGCCCGGACTAGCGGGAGACGAACAGATACGCAGTATTTT.

V usage is TRBV6-2 or TRBV6-3 and J usage is TRBJ1-1; 8 bases are a match to TRBD1. The CDR3 has 16 amino acids. The J segment lost 0 bases and the V segment lost 0 bases, leaving 3 bases of the junction unmatched. The V gene's germline CDR1 is MNHEY and CDR2 SVGEGT. CDR3 in DNA: TGTGCCAGCAGTTACTCGCCAGGGGGCTTGAACACTGAAGCTTTCTTT. As protein: CASSYSPGGLNTEAFF.

The chain carries TRBV7-4 and TRBJ2-1; weak D call: TRBD2 (5 bases). Germline values: CDR1 SGHVT, CDR2 SQSDAQ. This CDR3 is 12 amino acids long. V was cut by 4 bases and J by 6 bases, with 7 bases left in between. In DNA form, the CDR3 reads TGTGCCAGCAGCTCCGGAGGCAATGAGCAGTTCTTC. It yields the protein CASSSGGNEQFF.

This clone was observed a single time. The chain combines TRBV7-2 with TRBJ2-1; no clear D gene. The CDR3 totals 17 residues. V lost 1 base to trimming and J lost 0 bases, with 13 bases between them. The germline V gene has CDR1 SGHTA and CDR2 FQGNSA. This chain's CDR3 is CASSLVRLDLSYNEQFF. The CDR3 nucleotides are TGTGCCAGCAGCTTAGTTCGCCTAGACCTCTCCTACAATGAGCAGTTCTTC.

The chain links TRBV18 to TRBJ1-2, with 9 bases identical to TRBD1. The CDR3 is 14 residues long. Germline V gives CDR1 KGHSH, CDR2 LQKENI. Losses at the gene ends were 1 base for V and 6 bases for J; bases not matched to a gene: 3. CDR3 protein: CASSPQGQGDGYTF. CDR3 sequence (DNA): TGTGCCAGCTCACCACAGGGACAGGGTGATGGCTACACCTTC.